Below, 22 T cell receptor beta chains from the same sample are listed, as sequenced in a study of blood T cell repertoires in COVID-19. Profiling relied on immunoSEQ multiplex PCR, and the TCRdb table lists in-frame clones only, not all of them. The profile shows approximately 400,000 clones, roughly 90% of them singletons. Sequenced input: peripheral blood. The receptors shown here come from a man aged 35 to 55 with acute or convalescent COVID-19.

The genes are TRBV3-1 (or the pseudogene TRBV3-2) and TRBJ1-2; 7 bases agree with TRBD1. The V segment lost 0 bases and the J segment 7 bases; nucleotides outside the gene matches: 11. The CDR3 loop spans 16 amino acids. Germline assignment: CDR1 LGHDT and CDR2 YNNKEL (reference sequence). The CDR3 reads CASSQDGTAQRLGYTF. The CDR3, as DNA: TGTGCCAGCAGCCAAGATGGGACAGCACAGAGGCTTGGCTACACCTTC.

The J gene is TRBJ2-3, the V gene TRBV9; TRBD2 matches at 10 bases. This CDR3 comprises 15 residues. The ends lost 3 bases at V and 2 bases at J; junction bases unmatched: 3. Per germline, CDR1 SGDLS and CDR2 YYNGEE. CDR3 sequence reads: CASSASGGDTDTQYF. The CDR3 DNA sequence: TGTGCCAGCAGCGCTAGCGGGGGAGACACAGATACGCAGTATTTT.

This chain joins TRBV3-1 (or the pseudogene TRBV3-2) and TRBJ2-7; 8 positions agree with TRBD2. Per germline, CDR1 LGHDT and CDR2 YNNKEL (reference sequence). V shed 1 base and J 3 bases; nucleotides not matched to a gene: 5. The CDR3 consists of 15 residues. This chain's CDR3 is CASSQVPGGDYEQYF. The CDR3 nucleotides are TGTGCCAGCAGCCAAGTCCCCGGGGGGGACTACGAGCAGTACTTC.

The chain links TRBV14 to TRBJ2-1, with a weak D call TRBD1 (5 bases). Germline assignment: CDR1 SGHDN and CDR2 FVKESK. Trimming pared 5 bases from V and 4 bases from J, leaving 18 bases between. The CDR3 sequence is 16 residues long. The CDR3 nucleotides read TGTGCCAGCAGCAGGGGTTTAACGAGAACATACAATGAGCAGTTCTTC. Amino acids: CASSRGLTRTYNEQFF.

V gene TRBV9 combines with J gene TRBJ2-4; D may be TRBD2 (5 bases). Germline V gene sequence: CDR1 SGDLS, CDR2 YYNGEE. V lost 4 bases and J lost 7, with 15 bases in between. The CDR3 totals 14 residues. The CDR3 coding sequence is TGTGCCAGCAGCCTCGGTCGGGATGTTAACATTCAGTACTTC. It translates to CASSLGRDVNIQYF.

The chain joins TRBV7-8 to TRBJ1-5, with a weak D call TRBD1 (6 bases). Trimming cost V 2 bases and J 4 bases, with 15 bases left between them. Germline V lookup: CDR1 SGHVS, CDR2 FQNEAQ. The CDR3 loop spans 16 amino acids. The CDR3 nucleotides read TGTGCCAGCAGCTTATCCAGGACAGCCCTTAATCAGCCCCAGCATTTT. Residues: CASSLSRTALNQPQHF.

The rearrangement uses TRBV6-5 and TRBJ1-1; D uncertain. Between the trimmed V and J ends, which lost 5 bases and 6 bases, there was a span of 10 bases. Looked up from germline, CDR1 is MNHEY and CDR2 is SVGAGI. This CDR3 contains 12 residues. The CDR3 nucleotides are TGTGCCAGCAGTAACCCGCGGGCTGAAGCTTTCTTT. It is translated as CASSNPRAEAFF.

The J gene is TRBJ2-1, the V gene TRBV6-5; a weak D match, TRBD2 (6 bases). The CDR3 has 12 amino acids. Germline V gene data show CDR1 as MNHEY and CDR2 as SVGAGI. Trimming shortened V by 5 bases and J by 10 bases, and 12 bases separated the two germline ends. Here the CDR3 DNA reads TGTGCCAGCAGTCACGCGGGGAGGGAGCAGTTCTTC. It is translated as CASSHAGREQFF.

The chain links TRBV5-4 to TRBJ2-3; D is possibly TRBD2 (5 bases). The CDR3 spans 17 residues. Between the trimmed V and J ends, which lost 3 bases and 6 bases, there was a span of 23 bases. Germline V gene sequence: CDR1 SGHNT, CDR2 YYREEE (reference sequence). For the CDR3, the DNA is TGTGCCAGCAGCTCCGGACTTCTGAAAAGCCTACGGGATACGCAGTATTTT. Protein sequence: CASSSGLLKSLRDTQYF.

V gene TRBV29-1 combines with J gene TRBJ1-1; D perhaps matches TRBD1 (5 bases). CDR3 length: 14 amino acids. Trimming took 4 bases from V and 4 from J, leaving 16 bases between them. Looked up from germline, CDR1 is SQVTM and CDR2 is ANQGSEA. CDR3 nucleotide sequence: TGCAGCGTTGGCAAAACAGGTGTTCGCACTGAAGCTTTCTTT. Translated: CSVGKTGVRTEAFF.

V is TRBV7-2 and J is TRBJ1-5; a weak D match, TRBD1 (6 bases). V lost 5 bases, J lost 4 bases, and 9 bases lay in between. This CDR3 is built from 13 residues. The germline CDR1 and CDR2 sequences are SGHTA and FQGNSA. Here the CDR3 reads CASSLDRNQPQHF. Here the CDR3 DNA reads TGTGCCAGCAGCCTCGACAGGAATCAGCCCCAGCATTTT.

V gene TRBV19 combines with J gene TRBJ2-2, with D perhaps matching TRBD2 (6 bases). The V end was cut by 5 bases, the J end by 8 bases, with 15 bases between. The CDR3 has 14 residues. Germline CDR1 LNHDA, CDR2 SQIVND (reference sequence). Here the CDR3 DNA reads TGTGCCAGTAGTGATACCGGGACTCGAGGGGAGCTGTTTTTT. Translation gives CASSDTGTRGELFF.

The gene calls are TRBV27 and TRBJ1-5; weak D call: TRBD1 (6 bases). The CDR3 runs to 14 residues. Germline values: CDR1 MNHEY, CDR2 SMNVEV (reference sequence). Trimming removed 1 base at V and 7 bases at J, with 11 bases between. CDR3 residues: CASSLFGTTQPQHF. In nucleotides, the CDR3 is TGTGCCAGCAGTTTATTCGGGACAACCCAGCCCCAGCATTTT.

This rearrangement joins TRBV19 to TRBJ1-5; 7 bases are shared with TRBD1. The V segment lost 7 bases and the J segment 0 bases; nucleotides outside the gene matches: 6. CDR3 length: 15 amino acids. Looked up from germline, CDR1 is LNHDA and CDR2 is SQIVND (reference sequence). The DNA of the CDR3 is TGTGCCAGTACCACAGGACAGGATAGCAATCAGCCCCAGCATTTT. It codes for CASTTGQDSNQPQHF.

The chain carries TRBV2 and TRBJ1-1, with D possibly matching TRBD1 (5 bases). The CDR3 length is 13 residues. V dropped 3 bases and J dropped 3 bases, with 8 bases sitting between them. Germline loops: CDR1 SNHLY, CDR2 FYNNEI. This CDR3 is CASSEGGDTEAFF. CDR3 DNA: TGTGCCAGCAGTGAGGGGGGGGACACTGAAGCTTTCTTT.

The chain couples TRBV18 to TRBJ1-5, with 9 positions matching TRBD1. The CDR3 length is 16 residues. The J segment lost 2 bases and the V segment lost 3 bases, leaving 5 bases of the junction unmatched. Germline V gene lookup returns CDR1 KGHSH and CDR2 LQKENI. CDR3 sequence (DNA): TGTGCCAGCTCACCCAGCCGGGACAGGGGCAATCAGCCCCAGCATTTT. Translated: CASSPSRDRGNQPQHF.

This clone was seen only once. The rearrangement uses TRBV9 and TRBJ1-1; D is undetermined. The V end lost 0 bases, the J end lost 3 bases, and 9 bases lay between the germline ends. The germline V gene encodes CDR1 SGDLS and CDR2 YYNGEE. The CDR3 length is 14 residues. The DNA for the CDR3 is TGTGCCAGCAGCGTAGCTTCGGAGGACACTGAAGCTTTCTTT. The encoded protein is CASSVASEDTEAFF.

This chain connects TRBV7-9 to TRBJ1-1; D is uncertain. This CDR3 comprises 14 residues. CDR1 and CDR2 from the germline V gene are SEHNR and FQNEAQ (reference sequence). V was pared by 1 base and J by 5 bases, with 11 bases between. CDR3 sequence reads: CASSLGVGRTEAFF. The DNA for the CDR3 is TGTGCCAGCAGCTTAGGGGTGGGGAGGACTGAAGCTTTCTTT.

In nucleotides, the CDR3 is TGTGCCAGCAGCCCCGGGACAGGGTACACTGAAGCTTTCTTT. This codes for CASSPGTGYTEAFF. The chain uses TRBV7-9 and TRBJ1-1; 9 bases fit TRBD1. The CDR3 has 14 residues. Germline CDR1 SEHNR, CDR2 FQNEAQ (reference sequence). Losses at the gene ends were 5 bases for V and 3 bases for J; bases not matched to a gene: 4.

This clone was seen a few times. The chain is built from TRBV25-1 and TRBJ1-2; 7 bases match TRBD1. Germline CDR1 and CDR2: MGHDK and SYGVNS. The CDR3 is made up of 14 amino acids. V lost 2 bases, J lost 8 bases, and 8 bases stayed unmatched. CDR3 nucleotides: TGTGCCAGCAGTGAAACGGACAGGCGGTTGGGCTACACCTTC. It is translated as CASSETDRRLGYTF.

The chain has TRBV5-6 and TRBJ2-2; no firm D call. The V end was cut by 0 bases, the J end by 1 base, with 13 bases between. The CDR3 has 17 residues. Germline V gene lookup returns CDR1 SGHDT and CDR2 YYEEEE. The CDR3 loop is CASSLAYRQLNTGELFF. The CDR3, as DNA: TGTGCCAGCAGCTTGGCCTATCGACAACTGAACACCGGGGAGCTGTTTTTT.

V and J are TRBV6-6 and TRBJ2-2; 7 bases match TRBD1. Germline V gene data show CDR1 as MNHNY and CDR2 as SVGAGI (reference sequence). This CDR3 spans 16 amino acids. V trimming: 5 bases; J trimming: 4 bases; junction bases outside the gene matches: 10. The DNA for the CDR3 is TGTGCCAGCAGTCGAGTTACAGGGGTGATCACCGGGGAGCTGTTTTTT. It specifies CASSRVTGVITGELFF.